One sample yielded the 12 T cell receptor beta chains listed below, sequenced in a study of regulatory T cells in long-lasting Graves disease. The time point here: newly diagnosed GD, antithyroid drugs for less than 3 months. The TCR library was made from RNA that had been extracted from PBMCs in TRIzol. Arm-PCR of CDR3 regions with iRepertoire HTBI primers generated TCR beta libraries. TCRdb itself ran the multiplex PCR reads through MiXCR, one entry per CDR3 protein. The sample holds some 370,000 distinct CDR3 sequences; 10% to 15% are singletons and the top ten take approximately 17%. These records were also assigned to another study, of T cells in Graves' hyperthyroidism and ophthalmopathy.

The specimen was peripheral blood mononuclear cells (PBMCs), collected at new diagnosis, from a patient treated with antithyroid drugs. The receptor set was obtained from a woman in her late teens or twenties with Graves disease.

V gene TRBV4-2 combines with J gene TRBJ2-7, with TRBD2 matching over 7 bases. The length of the CDR3 is 15 residues. V lost 0 bases to trimming and J lost 2 bases; unmatched junction nucleotides: 4. From germline, CDR1 is LGHNA and CDR2 YNFKEQ. CDR3 nucleotide sequence: TGTGCCAGCAGCCAAGATGGGGGAGGGACCTACGAGCAGTACGTC. Its translation: CASSQDGGGTYEQYV.

The chain uses TRBV24-1 and TRBJ2-1; the match to TRBD2 covers 9 bases. The CDR3 consists of 17 residues. CDR1 is KGHDR and CDR2 is SFDVKD in the germline V gene. V was clipped by 1 base and J by 7 bases; unmatched bases: 10. CDR3 in DNA: TGTGCCACCAGTGATTTAGGTAGCGGGAGTGAAAGAAATGAGCAGTTCTTC. Amino acid sequence: CATSDLGSGSERNEQFF.

This clonotype came up many times. This chain joins TRBV7-9 and TRBJ1-6; TRBD1 matches at 9 bases. Germline V CDR1 and CDR2: SEHNR, FQNEAQ (reference sequence). After removal of 5 bases from V and 8 bases from J, the junction contained 4 bases not matched to a gene. CDR3 length: 14 residues. The CDR3 region is CASSRTGAYSPLHF. In DNA, the CDR3 is TGTGCCAGCAGCCGGACAGGGGCCTATTCACCCCTCCACTTT.

The gene calls are TRBV6-1 and TRBJ1-3; D is ambiguous. The CDR3 has 13 amino acids. V lost 7 bases to trimming and J lost 0 bases, with 7 bases between them. Germline lookup yields CDR1 MNHNS and CDR2 SASEGT. The CDR3: CASNLGSGNTIYF. The CDR3 DNA reads as TGTGCCAGCAATCTGGGCTCTGGAAACACCATATATTTT.

This sequence joins TRBV5-6 and TRBJ2-3; D gene unclear. The ends were cut back, 4 bases at V and 0 bases at J, with 12 bases in the middle. CDR3 size: 15 residues. The germline V gene encodes CDR1 SGHDT and CDR2 YYEEEE. CDR3 sequence: CASSRLSTSTDTQYF. The CDR3 DNA reads TGTGCCAGCAGCCGACTTTCAACTAGCACAGATACGCAGTATTTT.

This clonotype was seen only a few times. This sequence may be a read error, since a much larger clone differs from it by one base. The chain uses TRBV7-9 and TRBJ2-1, with 7 bases that match TRBD2. Germline-derived CDR1 and CDR2 are SEHNR and FQNEAQ (reference sequence). The CDR3 has 15 amino acids. V was clipped by 1 base and J by 3 bases; unmatched bases: 3. CDR3 amino acids: CASSLEASGYNEQFF. Written as DNA, the CDR3 is TGTGCCAGCAGCTTAGAGGCTAGCGGCTACAATGAGCAGTTCTTC.

This clonotype has a count of ten or more. The V and J genes are TRBV6-1 and TRBJ1-1, with TRBD1 identical over 10 bases. The germline CDR1 and CDR2 sequences are MNHNS and SASEGT. The CDR3 consists of 14 residues. V lost 4 bases, J lost 6 bases, and 5 bases stayed unmatched. In DNA form, the CDR3 reads TGTGCCAGCAGTGGCACCGGGACAGGGGCTGAAGCTTTCTTT. As protein: CASSGTGTGAEAFF.

This clonotype was seen at least ten times. V and J are TRBV6-5 and TRBJ1-1; TRBD1 aligns across 8 bases. Germline CDR1 MNHEY, CDR2 SVGAGI. J lost 11 bases, V lost 4 bases, and 9 bases had no gene match. The CDR3 has 13 amino acids. CDR3 coding DNA: TGTGCCAGCAGTTCACAGGGGGAGTTTGAGGCTTTCTTT. This encodes CASSSQGEFEAFF.

This clonotype was observed many times. The chain has TRBV2 and TRBJ1-1; D is possibly TRBD1 (5 bases). The CDR3 length is 14 residues. In germline, CDR1 is SNHLY, CDR2 FYNNEI. V lost 6 bases, J lost 1 base, and 12 bases lay in between. The CDR3 coding sequence is TGTGCCAGCAGCGCTAGGACACAGAACACTGAAGCTTTCTTT. As protein: CASSARTQNTEAFF. The full variable domain, rest sourced from reference TRBV2 and TRBJ1-1, is EPEVTQTPSHQVTQMGQEVILRCVPISNHLYFYWYRQILGQKVEFLVSFYNNEISEKSEIFDDQFSVERPDGSNFTLKIRSTKLEDSAMYFCASSARTQNTEAFFGQGTRLTVV.

This clonotype was observed many times. This sequence joins TRBV4-3 and TRBJ1-1; D remains unclear. The CDR3 loop spans 14 amino acids. Germline V gene data show CDR1 as LGHNA and CDR2 as YSLEER. V was pared by 1 base and J by 0 bases, with 6 bases between. The chain's CDR3 is CASSQGGMNTEAFF. The CDR3 bases are TGCGCCAGCAGCCAAGGCGGGATGAACACTGAAGCTTTCTTT.

This clonotype was recorded at least ten times. The V call is TRBV4-3, the J call TRBJ2-1, with D perhaps matching TRBD2 (6 bases). There are 19 residues in the CDR3. V lost 3 bases to trimming and J lost 8 bases, with 29 bases between them. CDR1 LGHNA and CDR2 YSLEER come from the germline V gene. Here the CDR3 reads CASSQGVVPGGPGSDEQFF. As DNA, the CDR3 is TGCGCCAGCAGCCAGGGTGTGGTGCCAGGAGGGCCAGGGTCGGATGAGCAGTTCTTC.

There are many counts of this clonotype. The chain joins TRBV20-1 to TRBJ2-3, with D unresolved. Germline values: CDR1 DFQATT, CDR2 SNEGSKA (reference sequence). V gave up 1 base and J gave up 2 bases, with 10 bases separating them. The CDR3 spans 14 residues. In DNA form, the CDR3 reads TGCAGTGCTAGAGTGTCCTTTTACACAGATACGCAGTATTTT. As protein: CSARVSFYTDTQYF.